This T cell receptor (beta chain) was found in a study of blood T cell repertoires in COVID-19 (dated by TCRdb to the early 2020s). At the level of the whole study: Samples from collaborators originated in the United States, Italy and Spain and spanned both the acute and convalescent phases of COVID-19. The material from the prospective study consisted of cDNA or gDNA derived from T cells, B-cell-depleted T cells, or PBMCs. Subjects who had been exposed to COVID-19, were actively infected with it, or had recovered from it provided the deeply sampled blood TCRbeta repertoires that made up the dataset. The repertoires were made available in a free public database intended to serve as a resource for research on the immune response to SARS-CoV-2. Samples were obtained from the ongoing ImmuneRACE study (first 160 participants) and from 1,254 subjects provided by 6 global collaborators. The sample metadata nearly always contained a de-identified subject ID, COVID-19 status, age in years and sex. HLA class I and class II types, where available, came from metadata supplied by the sample provider rather than from assay-based typing.

At one collaborating source in Seattle, patients were enrolled during active infection and were followed longitudinally through the course of disease. The collaborating institutions used their own protocols to collect whole blood in K2EDTA tubes. For TCRbeta analysis, collaborators shipped samples in one of three forms: frozen whole blood, isolated PBMCs, or DNA extracted from either of those sample types. The research as a whole found: The quantity of clinical and demographic metadata differed by source and by participant and was supplied without curation.

The immunoSEQ Assay, a bias-controlled multiplex PCR, was used to amplify TCRbeta CDR3 regions from genomic DNA. The study's processing was this. The number of nucleated cells in each sample was estimated by amplification of reference gene primers within the assay. To quantify the absolute abundance of each unique TCRbeta CDR3 rearrangement, sequence reads were collapsed and filtered. For each sample, productive Simpson clonality was calculated by taking the square root of Simpson's diversity index across productive rearrangements. TCRdb provides this immuneACCESS table in a form limited to in-frame rearrangements. Some clones are lacking; in checked studies, under half of them reflect an unresolved V gene, and why the rest are absent is not known. The DNA gave D and trimming, while V, J and clone size come from that table. The sample records 150,000 to 200,000 clones, under 95% of which are singletons. The top ten clonotypes cover approximately 4.6% of the sample.

Remarks on this clone: It lacks a known antigen. No base-level quality is on record; no much larger clone is a single base apart.

The CDR3 goes from the cysteine to the phenylalanine over 15 residues. Just CDR3 DNA is preserved here, 45 bases in frame from base 1. V drops 0 bases and J drops 4 bases, leaving 13 bases in between. Reading the germline V gene gives CDR1 SGDLS and CDR2 YYNGEE. Sequencing input: peripheral blood. The chain is encoded by TRBV9 joined to TRBJ2-5; TRBD1 could be the D gene, as 7 bases match. This TCR derives from a man aged 18 to 29 with COVID-19, enrolled during active disease. The CDR3 corresponds to CASSVVSGGGETQYF. Here is the DNA: TGTGCCAGCAGCGTAGTGTCAGGGGGAGGAGAGACCCAGTACTTC. The entire variable domain, with the stretches around the CDR3 drawn from the reference TRBV9 and TRBJ2-5 proteins, is DSGVTQTPKHLITATGQRVTLRCSPRSGDLSVYWYQQSLDQGLQFLIQYYNGEERAKGNILERFSAQQFPDLHSELNLSSLELGDSALYFCASSVVSGGGETQYFGPGTRLLVL.